This T cell receptor beta chain was found in a study of blood T cell repertoires in COVID-19 (dated by TCRdb to the early 2020s). Describing the broader study: Samples from collaborators originated in the United States, Italy and Spain and spanned both the acute and convalescent phases of COVID-19. The prospective study material was composed of cDNA or gDNA derived from T cells, B-cell-depleted T cells, or PBMCs. Subjects who had been exposed to COVID-19, were actively infected with it, or had recovered from it provided the deeply sampled blood TCRbeta repertoires that made up the dataset. A freely available public database, intended as a resource for researchers studying the immune response to SARS-CoV-2, is where the repertoires were released. The samples were drawn from the first 160 participants of the ongoing ImmuneRACE study and from under 1,500 subjects provided by 6 global collaborators. The sample metadata nearly always contained a de-identified subject ID, COVID-19 status, age in years and sex. Where available, HLA class I and class II types were taken from metadata supplied by the sample provider and were not determined by assay-based typing. The study at large found these results: Clinical and demographic metadata were provided uncurated, with the amount varying by source and participant.

About this clone: The antigen this receptor binds is unknown. The record has no base qualities; no much larger clone is one base away.

Whole blood was collected in K2EDTA tubes by collaborating institutions according to the institutions' own protocols. For TCRbeta analysis, collaborators shipped samples as frozen whole blood, isolated PBMCs, or DNA extracted from either of those sample types. From cysteine to phenylalanine, the CDR3 is 17 amino acids long. Only the CDR3 DNA is retained, 51 bases long and in frame from the first base. The germline V gene encodes CDR1 KGHSH and CDR2 LQKENI. V lost 3 bases and J lost 1 base, and the count of bases not matched to a germline gene is 10. The immunoSEQ Assay, a bias-controlled multiplex PCR, was used to amplify TCRbeta CDR3 regions from genomic DNA. For the original study's pipeline: The number of nucleated cells in each sample was estimated from the amplification of reference gene primers within the assay. Sequence reads were collapsed and filtered to measure the absolute abundance of every unique TCRbeta CDR3 rearrangement. For each sample, productive Simpson clonality was calculated by taking the square root of Simpson's diversity index across productive rearrangements. In its TCRdb copy, this immuneACCESS table keeps in-frame sequences only and misses some clones. Where compared with another copy, unresolved V genes explain less than half of these, and the others have no known cause. That table supplies the V and J calls and clone size; D and trimming were determined from the DNA. A total of roughly 150,000 clones appear in this sample, 86% of them only once. The biggest ten clones account for roughly 4% of the sample.

This TCR came from a woman between 65 and 79 years old with acute or convalescent COVID-19. The specimen sequenced was peripheral blood. The rearranged segments are TRBV18 and TRBJ2-3; 7 bases in the middle match TRBD2. The DNA is TGTGCCAGCTCACCCCCTGGACTAGGCGGGGGCACAGATACGCAGTATTTT. It encodes CASSPPGLGGGTDTQYF.